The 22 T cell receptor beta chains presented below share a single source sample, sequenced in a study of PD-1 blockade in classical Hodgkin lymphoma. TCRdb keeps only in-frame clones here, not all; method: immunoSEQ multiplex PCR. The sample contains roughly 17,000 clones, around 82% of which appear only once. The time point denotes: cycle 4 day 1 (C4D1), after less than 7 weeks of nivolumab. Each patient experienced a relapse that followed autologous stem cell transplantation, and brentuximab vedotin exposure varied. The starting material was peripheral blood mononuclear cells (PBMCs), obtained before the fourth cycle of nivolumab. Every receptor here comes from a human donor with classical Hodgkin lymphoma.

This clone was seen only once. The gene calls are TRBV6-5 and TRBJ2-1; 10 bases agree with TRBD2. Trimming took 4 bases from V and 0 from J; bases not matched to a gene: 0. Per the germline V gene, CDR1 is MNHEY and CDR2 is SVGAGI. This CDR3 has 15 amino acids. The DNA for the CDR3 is TGTGCCAGCAGTTCTAGCGGGGGCTCCTACAATGAGCAGTTCTTC. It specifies CASSSSGGSYNEQFF.

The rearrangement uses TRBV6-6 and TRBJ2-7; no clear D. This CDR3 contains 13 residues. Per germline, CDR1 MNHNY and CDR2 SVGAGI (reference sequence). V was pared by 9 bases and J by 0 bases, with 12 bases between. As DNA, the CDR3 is TGTGCCAGTTCCAGCTCCAACTCCTACGAGCAGTACTTC. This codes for CASSSSNSYEQYF.

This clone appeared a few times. The CDR3 is CATQTTGPNSPLHF. CDR3 nucleotides: TGTGCCACCCAGACGACAGGGCCAAATTCACCCCTCCACTTT. V gene TRBV6-5 combines with J gene TRBJ1-6; 7 nucleotides match TRBD1. Germline V gene data show CDR1 as MNHEY and CDR2 as SVGAGI. The CDR3 has 14 residues. Trimming took 10 bases from V and 7 from J; bases not matched to a gene: 10.

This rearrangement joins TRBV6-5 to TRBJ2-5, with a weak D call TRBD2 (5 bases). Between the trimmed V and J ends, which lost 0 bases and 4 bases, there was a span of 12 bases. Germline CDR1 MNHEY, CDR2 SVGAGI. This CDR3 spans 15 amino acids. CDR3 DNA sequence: TGTGCCAGCAGTTACTCGATCGGGGTAGGAGAGACCCAGTACTTC. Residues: CASSYSIGVGETQYF.

The CDR3, as DNA: TGCGCCAGCAGCCCGGACAGGGTTACGGGCGAGCAGTACTTC. Translating it yields CASSPDRVTGEQYF. The genes are TRBV4-3 and TRBJ2-7; 8 bases map to TRBD1. Germline CDR1 is LGHNA and CDR2 is YSLEER. V lost 4 bases, J lost 6 bases, and 8 bases stayed unmatched. CDR3 length equals 14 residues.

Written as DNA, the CDR3 is TGTGCCAGCAGTTACAGGGACAATTCACCCCTCCACTTT. Protein sequence: CASSYRDNSPLHF. The chain combines TRBV6-6 with TRBJ1-6; a possible D gene is TRBD1 (5 bases). The V end was cut by 2 bases, the J end by 7 bases, with 6 bases between. The germline V gene has CDR1 MNHNY and CDR2 SVGAGI (reference sequence). This CDR3 has 13 residues.

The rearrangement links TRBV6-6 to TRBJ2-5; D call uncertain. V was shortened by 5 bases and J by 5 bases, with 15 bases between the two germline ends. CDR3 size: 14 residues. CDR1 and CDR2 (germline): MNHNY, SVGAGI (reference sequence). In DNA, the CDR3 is TGTGCCAGCAGTAAAGACGGCCTCCGGGAGACCCAGTACTTC. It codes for CASSKDGLRETQYF.

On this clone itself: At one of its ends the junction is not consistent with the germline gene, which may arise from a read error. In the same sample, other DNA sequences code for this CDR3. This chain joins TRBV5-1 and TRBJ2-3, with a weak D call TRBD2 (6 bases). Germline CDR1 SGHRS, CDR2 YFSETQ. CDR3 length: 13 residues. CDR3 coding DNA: TGCGCCAGCAGTTTGGGGGAGGTGGGTACGCAGTATTTT. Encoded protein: CASSLGEVGTQYF. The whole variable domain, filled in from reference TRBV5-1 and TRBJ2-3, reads KAGVTQTPRYLIKTRGQQVTLSCSPISGHRSVSWYQQTPGQGLQFLFEYFSETQRNKGNFPGRFSGRQFSNSRSEMNVSTLELGDSALYLCASSLGEVGTQYFGPGTRLTVL.

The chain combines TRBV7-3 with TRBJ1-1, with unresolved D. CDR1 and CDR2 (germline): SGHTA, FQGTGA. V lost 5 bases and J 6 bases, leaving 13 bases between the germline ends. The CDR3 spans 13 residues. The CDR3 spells CASSAAVAAEAFF. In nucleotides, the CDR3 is TGTGCCAGCAGCGCAGCAGTAGCCGCTGAAGCTTTCTTT.

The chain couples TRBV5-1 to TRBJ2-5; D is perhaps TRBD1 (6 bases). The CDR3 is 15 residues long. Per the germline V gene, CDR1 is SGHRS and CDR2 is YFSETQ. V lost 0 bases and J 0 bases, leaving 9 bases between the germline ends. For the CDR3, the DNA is TGCGCCAGCAGCTTGGCAGGGACATACCAAGAGACCCAGTACTTC. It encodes CASSLAGTYQETQYF.

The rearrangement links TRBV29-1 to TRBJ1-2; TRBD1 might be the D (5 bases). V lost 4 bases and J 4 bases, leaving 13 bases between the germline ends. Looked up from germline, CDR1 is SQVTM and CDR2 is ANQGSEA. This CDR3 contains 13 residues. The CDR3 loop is CSVVETERYGYTF. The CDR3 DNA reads TGCAGCGTTGTCGAGACAGAACGCTATGGCTACACCTTC.

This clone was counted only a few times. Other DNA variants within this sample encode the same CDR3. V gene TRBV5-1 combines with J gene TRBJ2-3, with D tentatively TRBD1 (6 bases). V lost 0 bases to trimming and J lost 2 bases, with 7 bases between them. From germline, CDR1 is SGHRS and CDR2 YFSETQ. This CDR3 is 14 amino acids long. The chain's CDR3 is CASSLGTATDTQYF. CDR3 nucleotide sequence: TGCGCCAGCAGCTTGGGGACAGCCACAGATACGCAGTATTTT.

The CDR3 region has the DNA TGTGCCAGCAGCCAAAGATCGGAACAGGGCGGTGAAAAACTGTTTTTT. Translation: CASSQRSEQGGEKLFF. The chain couples TRBV4-2 to TRBJ1-4, with a possible D match to TRBD1 (6 bases). Germline V gives CDR1 LGHNA, CDR2 YNFKEQ. CDR3 length: 16 amino acids. Trimming took off 2 bases at V and 7 bases at J, with 17 bases between the two ends.

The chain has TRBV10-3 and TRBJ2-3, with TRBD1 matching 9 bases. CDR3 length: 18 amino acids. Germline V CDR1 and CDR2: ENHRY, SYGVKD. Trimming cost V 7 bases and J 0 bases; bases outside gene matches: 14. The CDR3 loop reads CAIKGQGDGDTSTDTQYF. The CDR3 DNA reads TGTGCCATCAAGGGACAGGGCGACGGAGACACTAGCACAGATACGCAGTATTTT.

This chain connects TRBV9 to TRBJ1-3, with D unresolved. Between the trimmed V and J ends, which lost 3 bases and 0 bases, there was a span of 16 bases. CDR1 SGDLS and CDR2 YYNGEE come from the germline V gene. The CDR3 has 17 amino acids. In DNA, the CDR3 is TGTGCCAGCAGCGAAACCACCGGGTCCTACTCTGGAAACACCATATATTTT. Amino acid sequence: CASSETTGSYSGNTIYF.

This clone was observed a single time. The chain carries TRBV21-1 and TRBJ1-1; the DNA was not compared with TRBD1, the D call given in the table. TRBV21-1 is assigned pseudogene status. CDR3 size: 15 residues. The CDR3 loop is CASSKRGHPYTEAFF. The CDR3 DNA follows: TGTGCCAGCAGCAAAAGGGGGCATCCCTACACTGAAGCTTTCTTT.

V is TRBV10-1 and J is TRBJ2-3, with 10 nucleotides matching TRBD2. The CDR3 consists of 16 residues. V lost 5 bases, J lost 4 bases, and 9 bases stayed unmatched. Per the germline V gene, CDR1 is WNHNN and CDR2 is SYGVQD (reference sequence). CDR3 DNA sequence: TGCGCCAGCAGTTATGCCCAGCGGGGGGGCCCAGATACGCAGTATTTT. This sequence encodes CASSYAQRGGPDTQYF.

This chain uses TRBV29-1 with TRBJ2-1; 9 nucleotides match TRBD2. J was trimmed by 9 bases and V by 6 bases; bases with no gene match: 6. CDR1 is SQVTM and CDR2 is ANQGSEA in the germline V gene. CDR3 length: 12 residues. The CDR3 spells CSVLRTSVEQFF. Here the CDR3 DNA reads TGCAGCGTGTTGAGGACTAGCGTTGAGCAGTTCTTC.

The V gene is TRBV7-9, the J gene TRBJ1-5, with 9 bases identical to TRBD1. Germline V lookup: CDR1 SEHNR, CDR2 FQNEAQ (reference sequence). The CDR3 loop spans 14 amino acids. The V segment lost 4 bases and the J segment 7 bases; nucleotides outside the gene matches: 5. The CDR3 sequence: CASSWGTGNQPQHF. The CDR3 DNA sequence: TGTGCCAGCAGCTGGGGGACAGGGAACCAGCCCCAGCATTTT.

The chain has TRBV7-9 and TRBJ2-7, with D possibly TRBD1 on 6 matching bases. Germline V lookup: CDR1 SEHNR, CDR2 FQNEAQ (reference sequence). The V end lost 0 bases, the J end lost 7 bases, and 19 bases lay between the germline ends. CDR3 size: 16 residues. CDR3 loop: CASSLAVGQGPPEQYF. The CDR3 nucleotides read TGTGCCAGCAGCTTAGCCGTGGGTCAGGGGCCCCCTGAGCAGTACTTC.

CDR3: CASSSGPAGADTQYF. The CDR3 bases are TGTGCCAGCAGCTCCGGCCCGGCGGGGGCAGATACGCAGTATTTT. The genes are TRBV7-9 and TRBJ2-3, with 7 bases that match TRBD2. Germline lookup yields CDR1 SEHNR and CDR2 FQNEAQ (reference sequence). Germline trimming cut 4 bases from V and 4 bases from J; bases unmatched to any gene: 8. This CDR3 is built from 15 residues.

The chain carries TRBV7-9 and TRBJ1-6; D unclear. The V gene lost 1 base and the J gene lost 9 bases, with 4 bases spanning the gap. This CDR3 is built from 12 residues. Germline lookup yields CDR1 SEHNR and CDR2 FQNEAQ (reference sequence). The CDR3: CASSLVGSPLHF. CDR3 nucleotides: TGTGCCAGCAGCTTAGTAGGTTCACCCCTCCACTTT.